These 15 T cell receptor beta chains were all obtained from the same sample, sequenced in a study of blood T cell repertoires in COVID-19. This table comes from immunoSEQ multiplex PCR, and its TCRdb copy is limited to in-frame clones, with some not included. This repertoire shows 250,000 or so clones, roughly 84% found once; its top ten account for approximately 6.6%. Sequencing was performed on PBMCs or T cells enriched from blood (not recorded which). The receptor source for this set is a woman aged 45 to 65 who had been exposed to COVID-19.

The chain employs TRBV4-2 and TRBJ2-1; D perhaps matches TRBD2 (5 bases). CDR1 LGHNA and CDR2 YNFKEQ come from the germline V gene. CDR3 length: 14 amino acids. Trimming removed 4 bases at V and 8 bases at J, with 15 bases between. CDR3 in DNA: TGTGCCAGCAGCCGCCGGACTCTGGGCGATGAGCAGTTCTTC. Protein: CASSRRTLGDEQFF.

V usage is TRBV5-1 and J usage is TRBJ2-4; D may be TRBD1 (5 bases). Trimming cost V 0 bases and J 6 bases, with 10 bases left between them. The CDR3 extends over 14 amino acids. Germline CDR1 and CDR2: SGHRS and YFSETQ. The CDR3 bases are TGCGCCAGCAGCTTGGGGCAGGGTACAAACATTCAGTACTTC. Translated, it gives CASSLGQGTNIQYF. Combining the CDR3 with reference TRBV5-1 and TRBJ2-4 gives the whole variable domain KAGVTQTPRYLIKTRGQQVTLSCSPISGHRSVSWYQQTPGQGLQFLFEYFSETQRNKGNFPGRFSGRQFSNSRSEMNVSTLELGDSALYLCASSLGQGTNIQYFGAGTRLSVL.

The gene calls are TRBV19 and TRBJ2-2; weak D call: TRBD1 (6 bases). Germline assignment: CDR1 LNHDA and CDR2 SQIVND (reference sequence). There are 13 residues in the CDR3. V lost 4 bases and J 6 bases, leaving 9 bases between the germline ends. The CDR3 DNA sequence: TGTGCCAGTAGTACCACAGGGCCCGGGGAGCTGTTTTTT. Amino acids: CASSTTGPGELFF.

In this sample, this clone turned up once. The chain has TRBV5-6 and TRBJ2-5; 9 bases line up with TRBD1. The germline V gene encodes CDR1 SGHDT and CDR2 YYEEEE. The CDR3 is 15 amino acids. V lost 2 bases to trimming and J lost 2 bases; unmatched junction nucleotides: 4. The CDR3 bases are TGTGCCAGCAGCTTAGGGACAGGGATTCAAGAGACCCAGTACTTC. The encoded protein is CASSLGTGIQETQYF.

This clone was counted a few times. This rearrangement joins TRBV18 to TRBJ2-1; a weak D match, TRBD1 (5 bases). The germline V and J ends were trimmed by 3 bases and 8 bases, with 11 bases remaining between them. CDR3 length equals 13 residues. Germline CDR1 KGHSH, CDR2 LQKENI. Here the CDR3 reads CASSPIRGHEQFF. The CDR3 DNA reads TGTGCCAGCTCACCTATAAGGGGCCATGAGCAGTTCTTC.

This clone was recorded a few times. The chain carries TRBV12-3 or TRBV12-4 and TRBJ2-2, with D possibly TRBD2 on 6 matching bases. This CDR3 has 13 residues. V lost 8 bases and J lost 5, with 12 bases in between. The CDR3: CASGDRGTGELFF. The CDR3 DNA reads as TGTGCCAGCGGAGACCGGGGGACCGGGGAGCTGTTTTTT.

In nucleotides, the CDR3 is TGTGCCAGCAGCAAAAAGCGGGGGGCGACTGGAAACACCATATATTTT. This codes for CASSKKRGATGNTIYF. The rearrangement uses TRBV21-1 and TRBJ1-3. TRBV21-1 counts as a pseudogene. The CDR3 spans 16 residues.

This sequence joins TRBV13 and TRBJ2-2; a weak D match, TRBD2 (5 bases). Germline lookup yields CDR1 PRHDT and CDR2 FYEKMQ (reference sequence). Trimming stripped 2 bases from V and 2 bases from J, with 12 bases between. The CDR3 is 16 amino acids. CDR3 bases: TGTGCCAGCAGCTTATCTACGGCGGGTAACACCGGGGAGCTGTTTTTT. Protein: CASSLSTAGNTGELFF.

J is TRBJ1-2 and V is TRBV7-9, with 11 bases aligning to TRBD1. Germline values: CDR1 SEHNR, CDR2 FQNEAQ (reference sequence). Trimming cost V 5 bases and J 7 bases; bases outside gene matches: 12. This CDR3 is 16 amino acids long. CDR3 protein: CASSGALDRGLGGYTF. DNA of the CDR3: TGTGCCAGCAGCGGGGCGTTGGACAGGGGGCTAGGTGGCTACACCTTC.

The J gene is TRBJ1-1, the V gene TRBV6-5; TRBD1 is a possible D gene (5 bases). Between the trimmed V and J ends, which lost 8 bases and 7 bases, there was a span of 17 bases. The CDR3 runs 13 residues. The germline V gene has CDR1 MNHEY and CDR2 SVGAGI. CDR3: CASCRTTNGEAFF. In DNA form, the CDR3 reads TGTGCCAGCTGTCGGACAACCAATGGTGAAGCTTTCTTT.

CDR3 coding DNA: TGTGCCAGCAGCCCTATTTCGAGGGAATCTATCTATGGCTACACCTTC. Translated, it gives CASSPISRESIYGYTF. The chain has TRBV3-1 (or the pseudogene TRBV3-2) and TRBJ1-2; D not certain. The V gene's germline CDR1 is LGHDT and CDR2 YNNKEL (reference sequence). CDR3 size: 16 residues. Deletions cut 4 bases from V and 4 bases from J, with 19 bases between.

The V and J genes are TRBV27 and TRBJ1-6; D perhaps matches TRBD1 (5 bases). The CDR3 runs to 14 residues. Trimming removed 0 bases at V and 16 bases at J, with 16 bases between. Germline lookup yields CDR1 MNHEY and CDR2 SMNVEV (reference sequence). For the CDR3, the DNA is TGTGCCAGCAGTTTATCATATTGGGAGGGGACTCTCCACTTT. This sequence encodes CASSLSYWEGTLHF.

The chain couples TRBV24-1 to TRBJ2-5; perhaps TRBD1 as D (6 bases). The CDR3 covers 14 residues. Germline V gives CDR1 KGHDR, CDR2 SFDVKD. V was pared by 4 bases and J by 4 bases, with 12 bases between. As DNA, the CDR3 is TGTGCCACCAGTGAATCAGGGGCGGGAGAGACCCAGTACTTC. Protein: CATSESGAGETQYF.

The gene calls are TRBV12-3 or TRBV12-4 and TRBJ2-5; D is unclear. The germline V and J ends were trimmed by 5 bases and 7 bases, with 14 bases remaining between them. The CDR3 runs 13 residues. This CDR3 is CASSTTRMGTQYF. The CDR3 nucleotides are TGTGCCAGCAGTACGACTCGTATGGGGACCCAGTACTTC.

CDR3 DNA sequence: TGCGCCAGCAGCCAAGGGCGGCGACTAGCGGGGCGTCACGAGCAGTACTTC. This translates into CASSQGRRLAGRHEQYF. The rearrangement uses TRBV4-3 and TRBJ2-7; TRBD2 matches 11 bases. Germline CDR1 is LGHNA and CDR2 is YSLEER. The CDR3 sequence is 17 residues long. V lost 1 base and J lost 5; bases outside the gene matches: 10.